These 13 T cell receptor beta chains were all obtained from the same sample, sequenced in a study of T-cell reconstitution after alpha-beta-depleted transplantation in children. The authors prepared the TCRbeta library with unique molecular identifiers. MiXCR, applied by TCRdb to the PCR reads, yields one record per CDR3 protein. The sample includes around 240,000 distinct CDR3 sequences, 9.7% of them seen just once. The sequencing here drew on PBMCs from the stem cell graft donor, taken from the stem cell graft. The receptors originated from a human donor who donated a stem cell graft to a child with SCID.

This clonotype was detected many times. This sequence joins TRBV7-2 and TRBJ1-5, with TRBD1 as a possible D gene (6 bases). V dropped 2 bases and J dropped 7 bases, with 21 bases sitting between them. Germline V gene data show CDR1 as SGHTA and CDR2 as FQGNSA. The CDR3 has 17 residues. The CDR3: CASSLPLVAGGRQPQHF. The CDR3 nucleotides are TGTGCCAGCAGCTTACCCTTGGTCGCCGGGGGCCGGCAGCCCCAGCATTTT.

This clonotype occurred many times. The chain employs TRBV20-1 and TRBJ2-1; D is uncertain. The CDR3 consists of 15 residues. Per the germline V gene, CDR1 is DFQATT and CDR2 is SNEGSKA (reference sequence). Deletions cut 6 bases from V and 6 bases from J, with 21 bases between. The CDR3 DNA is TGCAGTGCGTGGACCGGCTTCGAACTAACCAATGAGCAGTTCTTC. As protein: CSAWTGFELTNEQFF.

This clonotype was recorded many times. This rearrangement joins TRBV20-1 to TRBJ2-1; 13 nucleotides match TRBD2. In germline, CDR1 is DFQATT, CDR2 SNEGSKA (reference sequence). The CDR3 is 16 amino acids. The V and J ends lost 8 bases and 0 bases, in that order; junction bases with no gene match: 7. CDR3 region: CSTRTSGGSSYNEQFF. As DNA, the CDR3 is TGCAGTACAAGGACTAGCGGGGGAAGCTCCTACAATGAGCAGTTCTTC.

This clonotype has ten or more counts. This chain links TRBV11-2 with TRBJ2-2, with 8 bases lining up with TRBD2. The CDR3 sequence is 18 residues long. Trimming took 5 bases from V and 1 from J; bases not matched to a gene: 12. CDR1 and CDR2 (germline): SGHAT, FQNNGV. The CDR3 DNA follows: TGTGCCAGCAGCGCCAGTCGGGGGGGCGAAAAGAACACCGGGGAGCTGTTTTTT. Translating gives CASSASRGGEKNTGELFF.

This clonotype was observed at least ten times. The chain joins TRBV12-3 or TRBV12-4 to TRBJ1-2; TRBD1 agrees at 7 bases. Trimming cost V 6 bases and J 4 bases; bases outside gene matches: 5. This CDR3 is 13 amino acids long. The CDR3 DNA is TGTGCCAGCAGCCAGGGACAGCTCTATGGCTACACCTTC. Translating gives CASSQGQLYGYTF.

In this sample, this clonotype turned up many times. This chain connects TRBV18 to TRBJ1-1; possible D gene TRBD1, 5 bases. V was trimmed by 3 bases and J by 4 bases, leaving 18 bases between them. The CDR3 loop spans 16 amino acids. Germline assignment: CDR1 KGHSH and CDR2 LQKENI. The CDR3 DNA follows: TGTGCCAGCTCACCCTCCGGGGGGGTCGGTATCACTGAAGCTTTCTTT. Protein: CASSPSGGVGITEAFF.

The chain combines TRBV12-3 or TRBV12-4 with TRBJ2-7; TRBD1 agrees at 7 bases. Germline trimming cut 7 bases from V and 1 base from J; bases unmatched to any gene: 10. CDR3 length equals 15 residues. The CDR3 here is CASTKGAGGSYEQYF. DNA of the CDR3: TGTGCCAGCACAAAAGGGGCAGGGGGTTCCTACGAGCAGTACTTC.

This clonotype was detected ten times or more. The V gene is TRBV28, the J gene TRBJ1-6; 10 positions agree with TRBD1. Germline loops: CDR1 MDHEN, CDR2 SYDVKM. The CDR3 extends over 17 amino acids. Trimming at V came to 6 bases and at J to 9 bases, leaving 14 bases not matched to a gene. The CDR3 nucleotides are TGTGCCAGCAGCCTTACGGCCCCAGGGACAGGGGTTTCACCCCTCCACTTT. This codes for CASSLTAPGTGVSPLHF.

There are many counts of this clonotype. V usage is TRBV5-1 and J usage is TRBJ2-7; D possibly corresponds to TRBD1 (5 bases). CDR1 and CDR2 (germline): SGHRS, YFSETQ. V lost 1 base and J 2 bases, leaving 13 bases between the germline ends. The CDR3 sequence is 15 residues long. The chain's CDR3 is CASSLSGRAPYEQYF. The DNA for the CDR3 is TGCGCCAGCAGCTTGTCGGGCAGGGCTCCCTACGAGCAGTACTTC. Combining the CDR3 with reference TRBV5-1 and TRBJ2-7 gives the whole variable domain KAGVTQTPRYLIKTRGQQVTLSCSPISGHRSVSWYQQTPGQGLQFLFEYFSETQRNKGNFPGRFSGRQFSNSRSEMNVSTLELGDSALYLCASSLSGRAPYEQYFGPGTRLTVT.

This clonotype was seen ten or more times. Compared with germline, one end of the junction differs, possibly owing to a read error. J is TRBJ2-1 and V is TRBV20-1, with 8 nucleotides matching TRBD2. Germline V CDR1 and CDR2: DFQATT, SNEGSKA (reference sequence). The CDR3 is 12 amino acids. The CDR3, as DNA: TGCAGTGCTAGAGATAACGCGGGGGGCCACCTCTTC. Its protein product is CSARDNAGGHLF.

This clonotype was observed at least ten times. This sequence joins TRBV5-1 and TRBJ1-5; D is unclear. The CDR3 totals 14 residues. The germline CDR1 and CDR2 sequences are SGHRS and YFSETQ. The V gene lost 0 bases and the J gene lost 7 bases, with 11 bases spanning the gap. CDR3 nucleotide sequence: TGCGCCAGCAGCTTGGCCGGGATGGGCCAGCCCCAGCATTTT. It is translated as CASSLAGMGQPQHF.

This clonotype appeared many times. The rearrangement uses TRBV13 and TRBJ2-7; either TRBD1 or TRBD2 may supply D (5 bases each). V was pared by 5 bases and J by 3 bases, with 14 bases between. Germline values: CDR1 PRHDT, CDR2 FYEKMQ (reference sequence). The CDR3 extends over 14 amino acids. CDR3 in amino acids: CASSLRDGLYEQYF. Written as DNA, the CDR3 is TGTGCCAGCAGCCTCCGGGACGGACTCTACGAGCAGTACTTC.

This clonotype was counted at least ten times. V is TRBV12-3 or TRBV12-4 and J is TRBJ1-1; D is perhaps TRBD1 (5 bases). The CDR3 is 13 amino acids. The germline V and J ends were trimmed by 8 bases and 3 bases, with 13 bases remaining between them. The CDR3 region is CASGTLRDTEAFF. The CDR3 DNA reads TGTGCCAGCGGGACCCTAAGGGACACTGAAGCTTTCTTT.